This paragraph covers one TCR beta chain sequence. The sample comes from a study of blood T cell repertoires in COVID-19. Study as a whole: The United States, Italy and Spain provided the acute and convalescent COVID-19 samples. PBMCs, B-cell-depleted T cells, or T cells provided the cDNA or gDNA that made up the material.

How the authors handled the data: Amplifying reference gene primers gave estimates of nucleated cell counts. Assay: immunoSEQ multiplex PCR; the TCRdb copy retains only in-frame clones and omits some. That table is the source of V, J and clone size, and D and trimming were worked out from the DNA. The data hold about 150,000 clones, with 85% to 95% observed a single time. V lost 4 bases to trimming and J lost 0 bases, with 12 bases between them. Germline CDR1 MRHNA, CDR2 SNTAGT. CDR3 length: 15 residues. The source of this sequence is a man aged 45-65 years with acute or convalescent COVID-19. Source material: peripheral blood. This chain links TRBV6-4 with TRBJ1-2; the D is unclear. The CDR3 protein is CASSATSVANYGYTF. CDR3 bases: TGTGCCAGCAGTGCCACGAGCGTGGCTAACTATGGCTACACCTTC.